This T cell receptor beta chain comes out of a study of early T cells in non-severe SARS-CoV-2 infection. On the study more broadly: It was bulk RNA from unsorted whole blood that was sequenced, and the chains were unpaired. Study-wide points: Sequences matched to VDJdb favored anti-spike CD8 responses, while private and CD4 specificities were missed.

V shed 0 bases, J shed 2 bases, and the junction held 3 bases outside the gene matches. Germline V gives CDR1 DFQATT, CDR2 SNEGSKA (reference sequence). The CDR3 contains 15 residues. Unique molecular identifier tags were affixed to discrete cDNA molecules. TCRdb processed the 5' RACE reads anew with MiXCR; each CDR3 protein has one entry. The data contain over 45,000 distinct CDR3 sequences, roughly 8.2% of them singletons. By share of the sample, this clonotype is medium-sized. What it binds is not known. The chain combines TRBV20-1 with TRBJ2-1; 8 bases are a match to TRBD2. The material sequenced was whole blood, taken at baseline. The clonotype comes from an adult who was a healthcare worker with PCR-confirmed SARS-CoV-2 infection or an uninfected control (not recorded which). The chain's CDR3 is CSARDGTRTYNEQFF. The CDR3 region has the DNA TGCAGTGCTAGAGACGGGACTAGAACCTACAATGAGCAGTTCTTC.